This record looks at one T cell receptor (beta chain) sequence and its context. These data come from a study of blood T cell repertoires in COVID-19. About the research overall: There were acute and convalescent COVID-19 samples, and they came from the United States, Italy and Spain. Sample material is recorded as cDNA or gDNA derived from T cells, B-cell-depleted T cells, or PBMCs.

CDR3 size: 15 residues. Germline V CDR1 and CDR2: SGDLS, YYNGEE. V was clipped by 0 bases and J by 0 bases, with 9 bases between them. Repertoires were generated with immunoSEQ multiplex PCR, while TCRdb's copy carries only in-frame clones and drops some. The sample shows around 58,000 clones, just over 85% of them seen only once. V gene TRBV9 combines with J gene TRBJ1-2; D ambiguous. The receptor was isolated from a human donor in a cohort sampled during active COVID-19. The specimen was peripheral blood. Written as DNA, the CDR3 is TGTGCCAGCAGCGTAGGCGACAAACCTAACTATGGCTACACCTTC. Protein product: CASSVGDKPNYGYTF.